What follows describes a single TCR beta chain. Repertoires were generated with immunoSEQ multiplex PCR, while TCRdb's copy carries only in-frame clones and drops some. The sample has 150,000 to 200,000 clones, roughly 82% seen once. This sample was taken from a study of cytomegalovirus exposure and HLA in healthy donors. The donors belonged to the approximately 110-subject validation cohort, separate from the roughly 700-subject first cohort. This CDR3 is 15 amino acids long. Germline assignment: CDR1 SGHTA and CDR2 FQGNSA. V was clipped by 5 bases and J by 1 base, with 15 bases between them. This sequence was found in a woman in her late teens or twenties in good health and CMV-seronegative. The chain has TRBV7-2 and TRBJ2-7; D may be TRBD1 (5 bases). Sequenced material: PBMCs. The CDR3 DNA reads TGTGCCAGCAGCCAGACAGCGTTGGGGTCCTACGAGCAGTACTTC. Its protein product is CASSQTALGSYEQYF.